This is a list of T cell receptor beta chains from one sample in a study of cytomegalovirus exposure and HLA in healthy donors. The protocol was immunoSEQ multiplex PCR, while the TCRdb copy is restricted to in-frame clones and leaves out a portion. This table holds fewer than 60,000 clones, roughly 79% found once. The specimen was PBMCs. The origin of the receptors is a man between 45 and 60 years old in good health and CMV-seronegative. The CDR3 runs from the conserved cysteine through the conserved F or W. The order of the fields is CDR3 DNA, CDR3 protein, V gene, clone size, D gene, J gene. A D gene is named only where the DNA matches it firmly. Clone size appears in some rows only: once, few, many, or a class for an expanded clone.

TGTGCCAGCAATCCCGGGGGGATAGGCCAGCCCCAGCATTTT | CASNPGGIGQPQHF | TRBV6-5 | - | - | TRBJ1-5
TGTGCCAGCTCACAGGGGGCCGCAGATACGCAGTATTTT | CASSQGAADTQYF | TRBV18 | - | TRBD1 | TRBJ2-3
TGTGCCAGCAGTTCTCTGGGGCGGGGGAACACAGATACGCAGTATTTT | CASSSLGRGNTDTQYF | TRBV28 | - | TRBD2 | TRBJ2-3
TGTGCCAGTAGTACCGCCCACTTTCAGGGGACCCAGTACTTC | CASSTAHFQGTQYF | TRBV19 | - | - | TRBJ2-5
TGTGCCACCAGAGGGGGGACAGGAGGGAGCACTGAAGCTTTCTTT | CATRGGTGGSTEAFF | TRBV15 | - | TRBD1 | TRBJ1-1
TGCGCCAGCAGCCCAGACTCCACCCATGATTACTACGAGCAGTACTTC | CASSPDSTHDYYEQYF | TRBV5-1 | - | - | TRBJ2-7
TGCAGCGTTGAGCCAGGCGAGACCCAGTACTTC | CSVEPGETQYF | TRBV29-1 | - | - | TRBJ2-5
TGTGCCAGCAAATTGGGAGCGGGGACCTCCTACGAGCAGTACTTC | CASKLGAGTSYEQYF | TRBV27 | - | TRBD2 | TRBJ2-7
TGTGCCAGCAGCTCCGAGGGTGGGGGCGACTCACCCCTCCACTTT | CASSSEGGGDSPLHF | TRBV7-6 | - | - | TRBJ1-6
TGCGCCAGCAGCCAAGTCCGGGGACTAGCGGGGGGGCGAACAGATACGCAGTATTTT | CASSQVRGLAGGRTDTQYF | TRBV4-1 | - | TRBD2 | TRBJ2-3
TGTGCCAGCCAGGATAGTGGTGAAAAACTGTTTTTT | CASQDSGEKLFF | TRBV7-9 | - | - | TRBJ1-4
TGTGCCAGTAGTTGGACTAGCGGGGATACCTACGAGCAGTACTTC | CASSWTSGDTYEQYF | TRBV19 | once | TRBD2 | TRBJ2-7
TGCAGCGTTGATTTGCGGGGCCGTGGAGAGACCCAGTACTTC | CSVDLRGRGETQYF | TRBV29-1 | - | - | TRBJ2-5
TGTGCCAGCACCCGGGACAGCGAATTTTACGAGCAGTACTTC | CASTRDSEFYEQYF | TRBV6-6 | - | TRBD1 | TRBJ2-7
TGCGCCAGCAGTGGGACAGGTACGGCTTTCTTT | CASSGTGTAFF | TRBV10-1 | - | TRBD1 | TRBJ1-1
TGTGCCTGGAGTAAACGACAGCCCTACAATGAGCAGTTCTTC | CAWSKRQPYNEQFF | TRBV30 | - | - | TRBJ2-1
TGCGCCAGCAGGTTGGCAGGGTCCTACAATGAGCAGTTCTTC | CASRLAGSYNEQFF | TRBV5-1 | - | - | TRBJ2-1
TGCGCCAGCTCCCTTCGCGGGGAGCTGTTTTTT | CASSLRGELFF | TRBV5-1 | - | - | TRBJ2-2
TGCGCCAGCAGCCAGCCGAGGGGGGGGGAGACCCAGTACTTC | CASSQPRGGETQYF | TRBV5-1 | - | - | TRBJ2-5
TGTGCCAGTAGTATAGATCGGACAGGGGATATCACTGAAGCTTTCTTT | CASSIDRTGDITEAFF | TRBV19 | - | TRBD1 | TRBJ1-1
TGTGCCAGCAGCCAACTTCAGGGAATAGGGGCCAACGTCCTGACTTTC | CASSQLQGIGANVLTF | TRBV14 | - | - | TRBJ2-6
TGTGCCAGCAGTGAAGGCCCAGAGGTGTACAATGAGCAGTTCTTC | CASSEGPEVYNEQFF | TRBV6-1 | - | - | TRBJ2-1
TGTGCCTGGAACGGGCTAGCGGGGGGCAATGAGCAGTTCTTC | CAWNGLAGGNEQFF | TRBV30 | - | TRBD2 | TRBJ2-1
TGTGCTAGTGGCCCCCCCCCGACAGGCACAGATACGCAGTATTTT | CASGPPPTGTDTQYF | TRBV12-5 | - | - | TRBJ2-3
TGTGCCAGCAGTCGTGAAGGGGGCGCTTACAATTCACCCCTCCACTTT | CASSREGGAYNSPLHF | TRBV5-8 | - | TRBD1 | TRBJ1-6
TGTGTCAGCAGCTTCGGGACAGGGTTCTACACCGGGGAGCTGTTTTTT | CVSSFGTGFYTGELFF | TRBV7-9 | - | TRBD1 | TRBJ2-2
TGTGCCAGCATGGGGCAGGGGAATTCACCCCTCCACTTT | CASMGQGNSPLHF | TRBV2 | once | - | TRBJ1-6